This T cell receptor beta chain appears in the sequencing data of a study of T-cell reconstitution after alpha-beta-depleted transplantation in children. Study-wide findings and caveats: T cells produced anew were the main source of T-cell counts and diversity one year after transplant. Several hundred graft clones that had expanded were reportedly the source of alpha-beta T cells about two months after transplant.

This clonotype was detected only a few times. What it recognizes is unknown. Preparation of the TCRbeta library involved a method that used unique molecular identifiers. TCRdb itself ran the PCR reads through MiXCR, one entry per CDR3 protein. Of about 980,000 distinct CDR3 sequences listed, about 31% are singletons. The V and J ends lost 0 bases and 6 bases respectively, with 11 bases between them. This CDR3 spans 14 amino acids. CDR1 and CDR2 from the germline V gene are MNHEY and SVGAGI. This TCR was recovered from a boy in the first two years of life who had a stem cell transplant for SCID, so the T cells may come from the graft donor. This sample comprised PBMCs, mostly from graft donor cells, obtained 360 days after TCRalphabeta/CD19-depleted stem cell transplant. The V call is TRBV6-5, the J call TRBJ1-2; the D gene is possibly TRBD1 (5 bases). CDR3 protein: CASSYSRKGNGYTF. DNA of the CDR3: TGTGCCAGCAGTTACTCGAGAAAGGGGAATGGCTACACCTTC.